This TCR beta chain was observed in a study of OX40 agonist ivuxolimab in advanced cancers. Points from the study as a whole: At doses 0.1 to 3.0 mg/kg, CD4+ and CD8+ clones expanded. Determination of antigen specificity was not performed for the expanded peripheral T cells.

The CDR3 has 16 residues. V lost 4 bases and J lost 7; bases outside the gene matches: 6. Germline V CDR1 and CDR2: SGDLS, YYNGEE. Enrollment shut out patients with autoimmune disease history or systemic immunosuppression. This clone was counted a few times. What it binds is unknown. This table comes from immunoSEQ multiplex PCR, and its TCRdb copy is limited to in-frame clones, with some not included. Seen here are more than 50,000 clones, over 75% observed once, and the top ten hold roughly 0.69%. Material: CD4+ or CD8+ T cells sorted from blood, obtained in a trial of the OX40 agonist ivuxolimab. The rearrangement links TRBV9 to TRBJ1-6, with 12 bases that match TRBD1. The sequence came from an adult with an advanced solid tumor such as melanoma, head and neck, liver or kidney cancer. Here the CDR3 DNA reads TGTGCCAGCAGCCCAGGGACAGGGGGCCAAAATTCACCCCTCCACTTT. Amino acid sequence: CASSPGTGGQNSPLHF.